Each of the 28 T cell receptor beta chains below was sequenced from the same sample in a study of T-cell memory formation after mild COVID-19. TCRdb analysed the 5' RACE reads with MiXCR anew, one entry per CDR3 protein. The data show about 110,000 distinct CDR3 sequences, 12% seen once. Sequenced: PBMCs or a T cell subset sorted from them (not recorded which). These receptor sequences come from an adult woman who had mild COVID-19 (a few samples of this study predate the infection). Cell type and time point are not known.

This clonotype was recorded many times. The chain employs TRBV4-1 and TRBJ2-7, with D tentatively TRBD1 (6 bases). The germline CDR1 and CDR2 sequences are MGHRA and YSYEKL. The CDR3 sequence is 15 residues long. The V end lost 1 base, the J end lost 2 bases, and 12 bases lay between the germline ends. The CDR3 sequence is CASSQGEQGPYEQYF. CDR3 DNA: TGCGCCAGCAGCCAAGGGGAACAGGGTCCCTACGAGCAGTACTTC.

This clonotype was picked up a small number of times. V gene TRBV7-8 combines with J gene TRBJ2-1, with no clear D. CDR1 and CDR2 from the germline V gene are SGHVS and FQNEAQ. V dropped 2 bases and J dropped 2 bases, with 7 bases sitting between them. The CDR3 spans 14 residues. CDR3 amino acids: CASSLSGTYNEQFF. CDR3 DNA sequence: TGTGCCAGCAGCTTAAGTGGGACCTACAATGAGCAGTTCTTC.

This clonotype was recorded a few times. The chain recombines TRBV4-2 with TRBJ1-2, with D maybe TRBD1 (5 bases). V gave up 1 base and J gave up 8 bases, with 14 bases separating them. Germline values: CDR1 LGHNA, CDR2 YNFKEQ. This CDR3 region has 14 residues. CDR3 loop: CASSQVRGDGGYTF. CDR3 DNA: TGTGCCAGCAGCCAAGTTCGGGGGGACGGCGGCTACACCTTC.

The CDR3 DNA follows: TGCAGTGCCAGGTCTCTGGAGACCCAGTACTTC. Amino acid sequence: CSARSLETQYF. This chain connects TRBV20-1 to TRBJ2-5; D not resolved. Between the trimmed V and J ends, which lost 6 bases and 5 bases, there was a span of 10 bases. The CDR3 has 11 amino acids. Per the germline V gene, CDR1 is DFQATT and CDR2 is SNEGSKA (reference sequence).

This clonotype was seen ten or more times. The rearrangement links TRBV20-1 to TRBJ2-7; TRBD2 might be the D (7 bases). With 0 bases removed from V and 3 bases from J, the gap between germline ends came to 15 bases. The germline CDR1 and CDR2 sequences are DFQATT and SNEGSKA (reference sequence). The CDR3 has 15 amino acids. This CDR3 reads CSARDFQGRDYEQYF. CDR3 in DNA: TGCAGTGCTAGAGATTTCCAGGGGAGGGACTACGAGCAGTACTTC.

This clonotype was detected only a few times. The gene calls are TRBV12-3 or TRBV12-4 and TRBJ1-6; tentatively, D is TRBD1 (5 bases). Trimming left V 4 bases short and J 3 bases short, with 22 bases between. This CDR3 has 19 residues. CDR3 DNA: TGTGCCAGCAGTTCAGGTTATCCGGGACCTCGGGACTATAATTCACCCCTCCACTTT. Encoded protein: CASSSGYPGPRDYNSPLHF.

Only a few counts were recorded for this clonotype. This rearrangement joins TRBV27 to TRBJ2-3; TRBD1 might be the D (6 bases). Trimming left V 5 bases short and J 2 bases short, with 17 bases between. CDR3 length equals 16 residues. The germline gives CDR1 MNHEY, CDR2 SMNVEV (reference sequence). The CDR3 sequence is CASSHLDRRFTDTQYF. In DNA, the CDR3 is TGTGCCAGCAGTCACCTAGACAGGCGATTCACAGATACGCAGTATTTT.

This clonotype was seen ten or more times. The chain joins TRBV5-1 to TRBJ2-5; tentatively, D is TRBD1 (5 bases). From germline, CDR1 is SGHRS and CDR2 YFSETQ. V was shortened by 4 bases and J by 1 base, with 14 bases between the two germline ends. The CDR3 length is 15 residues. The chain's CDR3 is CASSLLTDFQETQYF. In DNA, the CDR3 is TGCGCCAGCAGCCTACTGACAGACTTCCAAGAGACCCAGTACTTC.

Only a few counts were recorded for this clonotype. The rearrangement uses TRBV27 and TRBJ2-7; 11 bases align to TRBD1. The CDR3 is 15 amino acids. Germline CDR1 and CDR2: MNHEY and SMNVEV (reference sequence). J was trimmed by 4 bases and V by 7 bases; bases with no gene match: 9. CDR3 coding DNA: TGTGCCAGCACCGCCAGGGACAGGGGGATGTACGAGCAGTACTTC. Protein: CASTARDRGMYEQYF.

This clonotype was recorded at least ten times. The CDR3 loop is CASSLESSGMIYEQYF. DNA of the CDR3: TGTGCCAGCAGCTTGGAGAGTAGCGGGATGATATACGAGCAGTACTTC. The V call is TRBV5-4, the J call TRBJ2-7, with 8 bases that match TRBD2. Germline V CDR1 and CDR2: SGHNT, YYREEE (reference sequence). The CDR3 has 16 amino acids. The V gene end was trimmed by 0 bases and the J gene end by 4 bases; junction bases not matched to a gene: 9.

This clonotype was picked up a small number of times. Germline is not matched at one junction end, which may reflect a read error. The rearrangement uses TRBV23-1 and TRBJ2-2; perhaps TRBD1 as D (6 bases). TRBV23-1 is treated as an ORF (open reading frame) with a function not yet certain. There are 13 residues in the CDR3. CDR3 sequence (DNA): TGCGCCAGCCGTCAACAGGGCGCCGGGGAGCTGTTTTTT. Translating it yields CASRQQGAGELFF.

This clonotype was counted a few times. The rearrangement joins TRBV4-3 to TRBJ1-2; possibly TRBD1 for D (6 bases). This CDR3 has 14 amino acids. V shed 0 bases and J shed 7 bases, with 12 bases lying between them. Germline CDR1 LGHNA, CDR2 YSLEER. The CDR3 sequence is CASSQEGAGVGYTF. CDR3 DNA: TGCGCCAGCAGCCAAGAAGGAGCAGGGGTTGGCTACACCTTC.

This clonotype was counted a few times. The chain recombines TRBV12-3 or TRBV12-4 with TRBJ1-1; D gene uncertain. Trimming removed 3 bases from V and 7 bases from J, with 9 bases in between. The CDR3 extends over 12 amino acids. The CDR3 DNA is TGTGCCAGCAGTTTCTCAGTACTTGAAGCTTTCTTT. It specifies CASSFSVLEAFF.

This clonotype was seen repeatedly, ten times or more. The CDR3 nucleotides are TGTGCCAGCACCAGGACAGGGGGCAGTCTAATCACCGGGGAGCTGTTTTTT. This encodes CASTRTGGSLITGELFF. The chain uses TRBV27 and TRBJ2-2; 11 nucleotides align to TRBD1. Germline loops: CDR1 MNHEY, CDR2 SMNVEV (reference sequence). J gave up 4 bases and V 7 bases, and 11 bases lay outside the gene matches. The CDR3 has 17 residues.

The gene calls are TRBV4-1 and TRBJ2-2, with 7 bases that match TRBD1. J was trimmed by 4 bases and V by 0 bases; bases with no gene match: 2. Germline values: CDR1 MGHRA, CDR2 YSYEKL. CDR3 length: 15 amino acids. Here the CDR3 reads CASSQEPGGTGELFF. The CDR3 DNA follows: TGCGCCAGCAGCCAAGAACCAGGGGGCACCGGGGAGCTGTTTTTT.

This clonotype was seen at least ten times. The V and J genes are TRBV27 and TRBJ1-5; 11 bases agree with TRBD1. Germline CDR1 MNHEY, CDR2 SMNVEV (reference sequence). With V trimmed by 6 bases and J by 7 bases, 11 bases remained unmatched. This CDR3 is 16 amino acids long. CDR3 residues: CASRLTGTGGSQPQHF. In DNA form, the CDR3 reads TGTGCCAGCAGACTGACCGGGACAGGGGGATCACAGCCCCAGCATTTT.

This chain connects TRBV11-2 to TRBJ1-1; 7 bases agree with TRBD1. CDR1 and CDR2 from the germline V gene are SGHAT and FQNNGV. The trim removed 5 bases at V and 0 bases at J, leaving 18 bases unmatched. The CDR3 has 19 amino acids. This CDR3 is CASSPTQGTADLMNTEAFF. The CDR3 coding sequence is TGTGCCAGCAGCCCGACCCAAGGGACAGCAGATCTAATGAACACTGAAGCTTTCTTT.

Only a few counts were recorded for this clonotype. This chain connects TRBV20-1 to TRBJ1-2; D call uncertain. The CDR3 is made up of 16 amino acids. V was trimmed by 0 bases and J by 4 bases, leaving 18 bases between them. Germline V gene sequence: CDR1 DFQATT, CDR2 SNEGSKA (reference sequence). DNA for the CDR3: TGCAGTGCTAGAGATCAAGGGCAGATTTTTCCCTATGGCTACACCTTC. Translated: CSARDQGQIFPYGYTF.

The chain has TRBV4-3 and TRBJ2-3; a weak D match, TRBD2 (6 bases). V lost 0 bases to trimming and J lost 2 bases, with 18 bases between them. In germline, CDR1 is LGHNA, CDR2 YSLEER. The CDR3 covers 18 residues. CDR3 sequence reads: CASSQDLPRDWYTDTQYF. DNA of the CDR3: TGCGCCAGCAGCCAAGATCTTCCCCGGGACTGGTACACAGATACGCAGTATTTT.

This clonotype was counted a few times. The J gene is TRBJ2-3, the V gene TRBV4-2; D is unclear. V gave up 0 bases and J gave up 5 bases, with 12 bases separating them. CDR3 length: 15 residues. The germline V gene encodes CDR1 LGHNA and CDR2 YNFKEQ. CDR3 nucleotide sequence: TGTGCCAGCAGCCAAGAACATTCGGGTAGAGATACGCAGTATTTT. This translates into CASSQEHSGRDTQYF.

This clonotype was detected a few times. At one boundary the junction diverges from the germline segment, which might be a read error. The chain has TRBV2 and TRBJ2-3; 8 bases match TRBD2. The germline V gene encodes CDR1 SNHLY and CDR2 FYNNEI. The CDR3 has 13 residues. The CDR3 is CASRAGVPDTKYF. CDR3 DNA: TGTGCCAGTCGAGCGGGAGTCCCAGATACGAAGTATTTT.

There are many counts of this clonotype. This chain connects TRBV18 to TRBJ1-5, with D unclear. V was shortened by 2 bases and J by 0 bases, with 8 bases between the two germline ends. CDR3 length: 15 amino acids. Germline V lookup: CDR1 KGHSH, CDR2 LQKENI. The CDR3 loop reads CASSPEDGSNQPQHF. The CDR3 bases are TGTGCCAGCTCACCAGAGGACGGTAGCAATCAGCCCCAGCATTTT.

The CDR3 loop is CASSAYRGTYEQYF. The CDR3 nucleotides are TGTGCCAGCAGCGCTTACCGGGGGACCTACGAGCAGTACTTC. This chain uses TRBV11-1 with TRBJ2-7; weak D call: TRBD2 (6 bases). CDR3 size: 14 residues. CDR1 and CDR2 from the germline V gene are SGHAT and FQDESV (reference sequence). V shed 5 bases and J shed 2 bases, with 13 bases lying between them.

This clonotype turned up a few times. V is TRBV7-9 and J is TRBJ1-2; D is uncertain. The CDR3 runs 14 residues. Germline loops: CDR1 SEHNR, CDR2 FQNEAQ (reference sequence). V was shortened by 5 bases and J by 1 base, with 11 bases between the two germline ends. The CDR3 nucleotides are TGTGCCAGCAGCGCGCTGGACTTTAACTATGGCTACACCTTC. Protein sequence: CASSALDFNYGYTF.

The chain couples TRBV3-1 to TRBJ2-3; D may match TRBD1 or TRBD2 (5 bases each). V was pared by 2 bases and J by 1 base, with 7 bases between. CDR3 length: 14 residues. CDR1 is LGHDT and CDR2 is YNNKEL in the germline V gene (reference sequence). DNA of the CDR3: TGTGCCAGCAGCCAACGGGGCCGCACAGATACGCAGTATTTT. Residues: CASSQRGRTDTQYF.

The table lists this clonotype with a few counts. This chain connects TRBV7-9 to TRBJ2-1; 7 bases fit TRBD1. V trimming: 5 bases; J trimming: 5 bases; junction bases outside the gene matches: 3. The CDR3 extends over 13 amino acids. Germline lookup yields CDR1 SEHNR and CDR2 FQNEAQ (reference sequence). Here the CDR3 reads CASSPGQDNEQFF. The CDR3 bases are TGTGCCAGCAGCCCCGGACAGGACAATGAGCAGTTCTTC.

This clonotype was seen repeatedly, ten times or more. The chain recombines TRBV14 with TRBJ2-7; TRBD1 aligns across 7 bases. Germline V gene sequence: CDR1 SGHDN, CDR2 FVKESK. After removal of 4 bases from V and 1 base from J, the junction contained 4 bases not matched to a gene. CDR3 length: 14 residues. Written as DNA, the CDR3 is TGTGCCAGCAGCCTTGGGACAGTTTCCTACGAGCAGTACTTC. Amino acid sequence: CASSLGTVSYEQYF.

This clonotype was seen a handful of times. The V gene is TRBV12-3 or TRBV12-4, the J gene TRBJ1-2; TRBD1 agrees at 8 bases. CDR3 length: 14 residues. V lost 6 bases, J lost 5 bases, and 8 bases stayed unmatched. The CDR3 loop is CASSRRDRTYGYTF. DNA for the CDR3: TGTGCCAGCAGCCGCCGGGACAGGACGTATGGCTACACCTTC.